This is a list of T cell receptor beta chains from one sample in a study of T cell repertoires in cytomegalovirus infection. Via MiXCR, TCRdb re-called the reads, giving one row per CDR3 protein. The sample lists about 320,000 distinct CDR3 sequences, more than 8% seen once, with around 4% in the top ten. The sequenced sample was PBMCs. The receptors stem from a human donor in good health (CMV status not recorded). Some clones in this sample may be carry-over from other donors' samples. The CDR3 runs from the conserved cysteine through the conserved F or W. The D gene is left open where the match is weak. Rows give clone size only sometimes, using once, few, many, or a class for an expanded clone.

TRBV29-1	few	-	TRBJ1-1	14	CSVGVGGMNTEAFF	TGCAGCGTTGGAGTCGGGGGCATGAACACTGAAGCTTTCTTT
TRBV2	few	-	TRBJ1-1	14	CASRRTAVNTEAFF	TGTGCCAGCAGGCGGACAGCCGTGAACACTGAAGCTTTCTTT
TRBV19	many	TRBD1	TRBJ1-5	15	CASSTGVYSNQPQHF	TGTGCCAGTAGCACAGGGGTCTATAGCAATCAGCCCCAGCATTTT
TRBV27	-	TRBD2	TRBJ2-5	17	CASSTRSGGAWQETQYF	TGTGCCAGCAGTACCCGTAGCGGGGGGGCGTGGCAAGAGACCCAGTACTTC
TRBV4-1	-	TRBD1	TRBJ1-6	16	CASSRGEGQGFSPLHF	TGCGCCAGCAGCCGCGGGGAAGGACAGGGTTTTTCACCCCTCCACTTT
TRBV6-5	many	-	TRBJ1-1	14	CASSGPTSGGKAFF	TGTGCCAGCAGTGGACCTACTTCCGGGGGAAAAGCTTTCTTT
TRBV7-2	many	TRBD2	TRBJ2-1	16	CASSLGVAGGYNEQFF	TGTGCCAGCAGCTTAGGGGTAGCGGGAGGGTACAATGAGCAGTTCTTC
TRBV4-2	many	TRBD1	TRBJ1-1	16	CASSQSNRGMGTEAFF	TGTGCCAGCAGCCAGTCAAACAGGGGCATGGGGACTGAAGCTTTCTTT
TRBV7-9	-	TRBD1	TRBJ2-7	15	CASTTGTGGPYEQYF	TGTGCCAGCACCACCGGGACAGGGGGGCCTTACGAGCAGTACTTC
TRBV4-1	-	TRBD1	TRBJ2-7	18	CASSQDPLETGGIYEQYF	TGCGCCAGCAGCCAAGATCCCCTTGAGACAGGGGGCATCTACGAGCAGTACTTC
TRBV7-2	few	TRBD2	TRBJ2-5	17	CASSLAIAGGGQETQYF	TGTGCCAGCAGCTTAGCGATTGCGGGAGGGGGCCAAGAGACCCAGTACTTC
TRBV12-3/TRBV12-4	many	TRBD1	TRBJ1-3	13	CASSFQGARTIYF	TGTGCCAGCAGTTTCCAGGGGGCACGGACCATATATTTT
TRBV7-2	many	TRBD1	TRBJ1-5	14	CASSKDRGSQPQHF	TGTGCCAGCAGCAAGGACAGGGGTAGTCAGCCCCAGCATTTT
TRBV12-3/TRBV12-4	-	-	TRBJ2-3	15	CASSREGVRGDTQYF	TGTGCCAGCAGCCGCGAGGGGGTCAGGGGAGATACGCAGTATTTT
TRBV7-9	-	TRBD1	TRBJ2-7	16	CASSLSVGQVTYEQYF	TGTGCCAGCAGCTTATCAGTGGGACAGGTGACCTACGAGCAGTACTTC
TRBV7-9	many	-	TRBJ1-1	11	CASKRNTEAFF	TGTGCCAGCAAACGGAACACTGAAGCTTTCTTT
TRBV5-1	-	TRBD1	TRBJ2-3	15	CASSSEGATTDTQYF	TGCGCCAGCAGCTCCGAGGGGGCTACCACAGATACGCAGTATTTT
TRBV12-3/TRBV12-4	many	-	TRBJ2-7	15	CASSPGTSMGREQYF	TGTGCCAGCAGTCCCGGGACTTCGATGGGTCGGGAGCAGTACTTC
TRBV4-3	-	-	TRBJ1-5	14	CASSQTTRNQPQHF	TGCGCCAGCAGCCAGACAACACGAAATCAGCCCCAGCATTTT
TRBV11-2	many	-	TRBJ1-2	14	CASSPGVGNYGYTF	TGTGCCAGCAGCCCTGGGGTCGGAAACTATGGCTACACCTTC
TRBV12-3/TRBV12-4	-	-	TRBJ2-4	13	CASSRMGKNIQYF	TGTGCCAGCAGCCGGATGGGAAAAAACATTCAGTACTTC
TRBV5-1	-	-	TRBJ2-7	13	CASSLVVGSEQYF	TGCGCCAGCAGCTTGGTTGTCGGTAGCGAGCAGTACTTC
TRBV28	many	TRBD2	TRBJ2-1	15	CASRVTSGSYNEQFF	TGTGCCAGCAGGGTTACTAGCGGCTCCTACAATGAGCAGTTCTTC
TRBV7-2	many	TRBD2	TRBJ2-1	16	CASRFTGTSGTNEQFF	TGTGCCAGCAGATTCACCGGGACTAGCGGGACCAATGAGCAGTTCTTC
TRBV9	-	-	TRBJ2-7	14	CASSVGGAEYEQYF	TGTGCCAGCAGCGTAGGGGGAGCGGAATACGAGCAGTACTTC
TRBV28	few	-	TRBJ1-1	14	CASLEGLGNTEAFF	TGTGCCAGCCTTGAGGGATTGGGGAACACTGAAGCTTTCTTT
TRBV12-3/TRBV12-4	many	-	TRBJ2-3	15	CASSLGGWGTDTQYF	TGTGCCAGCAGTTTGGGCGGGTGGGGCACAGATACGCAGTATTTT
TRBV10-3	few	TRBD2	TRBJ2-7	14	CAPRLAGGHHEQYF	TGTGCCCCACGGCTAGCGGGGGGGCACCACGAGCAGTACTTC